The 30 T cell receptor beta chains reported below all come from one sample, sequenced in a study of CD8+ T cells in alopecia areata. RNA extraction and reverse transcription yielded cDNA as sequencing template. The table came from immunoSEQ multiplex PCR; TCRdb's copy has only in-frame clones and leaves some out. The table includes some 31,000 clones, 65% to 80% detected once. The sample taken for sequencing was NKG2D-low CD8+ T cells sorted from blood. The receptors were sampled from a human donor with alopecia areata.

The chain combines TRBV27 with TRBJ1-2, with TRBD1 matching 8 bases. Germline CDR1 reads MNHEY; CDR2 reads SMNVEV (reference sequence). Trimming removed 3 bases from V and 4 bases from J; junction bases left unmatched: 7. The length of the CDR3 is 15 residues. The CDR3: CASSLGTGEIYGYTF. DNA of the CDR3: TGTGCCAGCAGTTTGGGGACAGGTGAAATCTATGGCTACACCTTC.

CDR3 sequence reads: CASSDRVNTEAFF. The CDR3, as DNA: TGTGCCAGCAGTGATCGGGTGAACACTGAAGCTTTCTTT. The chain combines TRBV2 with TRBJ1-1, with D unresolved. The V end lost 3 bases, the J end lost 0 bases, and 5 bases lay between the germline ends. The CDR3 length is 13 residues. Germline-derived CDR1 and CDR2 are SNHLY and FYNNEI.

This chain joins TRBV4-3 and TRBJ2-5; 12 bases map to TRBD2. J gave up 3 bases and V 0 bases, and 8 bases lay outside the gene matches. Germline loops: CDR1 LGHNA, CDR2 YSLEER. The CDR3 is 18 residues long. The CDR3 sequence: CASSQDEGLAGLKETQYF. The CDR3 DNA follows: TGCGCCAGCAGCCAAGATGAAGGACTAGCGGGACTTAAAGAGACCCAGTACTTC.

The chain has TRBV6-6 and TRBJ2-5, with TRBD1 matching over 8 bases. V shed 0 bases, J shed 1 base, and the junction held 4 bases outside the gene matches. Germline CDR1 MNHNY, CDR2 SVGAGI (reference sequence). The CDR3 is 16 residues long. In nucleotides, the CDR3 is TGTGCCAGCAGTTACTCCTCAGGGGGCCTCCAAGAGACCCAGTACTTC. It specifies CASSYSSGGLQETQYF.

J is TRBJ1-5 and V is TRBV27; TRBD1 is a possible D gene (5 bases). CDR3 length: 13 amino acids. V lost 3 bases, J lost 4 bases, and 7 bases lay in between. Germline V gives CDR1 MNHEY, CDR2 SMNVEV (reference sequence). The CDR3 loop is CASSFRGNQPQHF. CDR3 coding DNA: TGTGCCAGCAGTTTTAGGGGTAATCAGCCCCAGCATTTT.

This clone was seen a few times. The chain's CDR3 is CASSQEGFYGYTF. The CDR3 DNA reads as TGTGCCAGCAGCCAAGAGGGGTTCTATGGCTACACCTTC. The V call is TRBV14, the J call TRBJ1-2; D gene uncertain. The V gene lost 0 bases and the J gene lost 4 bases, with 6 bases spanning the gap. In germline, CDR1 is SGHDN, CDR2 FVKESK. This CDR3 comprises 13 residues. The variable domain in full, with the rest retrieved from reference TRBV14 and TRBJ1-2, is EAGVTQFPSHSVIEKGQTVTLRCDPISGHDNLYWYRRVMGKEIKFLLHFVKESKQDESGMPNNRFLAERTGGTYSTLKVQPAELEDSGVYFCASSQEGFYGYTFGSGTRLTVV.

Concerning this clone: The junction does not match germline at one end; this may be a read error. Written as DNA, the CDR3 is TGTGCCAGCAGATTAGATGGGACAAACACCGGGGAGCTGTTTTTT. This codes for CASRLDGTNTGELFF. The chain combines TRBV7-9 with TRBJ2-2; the D gene is possibly TRBD1 (6 bases). The CDR3 runs to 15 residues. Germline V gene data show CDR1 as SEHNR and CDR2 as FQNEAQ (reference sequence).

The V and J genes are TRBV2 and TRBJ2-7, with a tentative D call TRBD2 (6 bases). CDR1 is SNHLY and CDR2 is FYNNEI in the germline V gene. V was shortened by 4 bases and J by 2 bases, with 12 bases between the two germline ends. CDR3 size: 14 residues. CDR3 amino acids: CASSAGTLAYEQYF. Here the CDR3 DNA reads TGTGCCAGCAGTGCCGGGACTCTAGCCTACGAGCAGTACTTC.

The table lists this clone with a few counts. This CDR3 is CATSRDPGGGANVLTF. The CDR3 coding sequence is TGTGCCACCAGCAGAGATCCAGGGGGTGGGGCCAACGTCCTGACTTTC. This rearrangement joins TRBV15 to TRBJ2-6; TRBD1 agrees at 7 bases. The CDR3 runs to 16 residues. The germline V gene encodes CDR1 LNHNV and CDR2 YYDKDF (reference sequence). After removal of 0 bases from V and 3 bases from J, the junction contained 2 bases not matched to a gene. Supplemented by reference TRBV15 and TRBJ2-6, the full variable domain reads DAMVIQNPRYQVTQFGKPVTLSCSQTLNHNVMYWYQQKSSQAPKLLFHYYDKDFNNEADTPDNFQSRRPNTSFCFLDIRSPGLGDTAMYLCATSRDPGGGANVLTFGAGSRLTVL.

The gene calls are TRBV4-3 and TRBJ2-6; tentative D call: TRBD2 (6 bases). This CDR3 comprises 17 residues. Deletions cut 4 bases from V and 1 base from J, with 14 bases between. Germline V gene data show CDR1 as LGHNA and CDR2 as YSLEER. The CDR3 sequence is CASSLRDSSSGANVLTF. The DNA of the CDR3 is TGCGCCAGCAGCCTACGGGACTCTTCATCTGGGGCCAACGTCCTGACTTTC.

This clone has just a few counts. J is TRBJ2-1 and V is TRBV7-2; D possibly corresponds to TRBD2 (6 bases). The V end lost 5 bases, the J end lost 10 bases, and 15 bases lay between the germline ends. The CDR3 is 13 residues long. The germline V gene has CDR1 SGHTA and CDR2 FQGNSA. The CDR3 nucleotides are TGTGCCAGCAGCCTTGGGGGGAGTGGAGAGCAGTTCTTC. Translated: CASSLGGSGEQFF. The entire variable domain, with the rest obtained from reference TRBV7-2 and TRBJ2-1, is as follows: GAGVSQSPSNKVTEKGKDVELRCDPISGHTALYWYRQSLGQGLEFLIYFQGNSAPDKSGLPSDRFSAERTGGSVSTLTIQRTQQEDSAVYLCASSLGGSGEQFFGPGTRLTVL.

J is TRBJ1-2 and V is TRBV7-2; D is ambiguous. There are 15 residues in the CDR3. V was pared by 5 bases and J by 3 bases, with 16 bases between. The V gene's germline CDR1 is SGHTA and CDR2 FQGNSA. CDR3 DNA sequence: TGTGCCAGCAGCCTCGATGCGGGAGGCGACTATGGCTACACCTTC. Translation gives CASSLDAGGDYGYTF.

The gene calls are TRBV29-1 and TRBJ1-1; D not resolved. The V gene's germline CDR1 is SQVTM and CDR2 ANQGSEA. Trimming took off 0 bases at V and 5 bases at J, with 13 bases between the two ends. The CDR3 has 14 amino acids. In DNA, the CDR3 is TGCAGCGTTGAAGATAAGGGTTTCGGGACTGAAGCTTTCTTT. Translating gives CSVEDKGFGTEAFF.

The rearrangement uses TRBV5-4 and TRBJ2-1; the match to TRBD1 covers 9 bases. Germline CDR1 and CDR2: SGHNT and YYREEE (reference sequence). After removal of 6 bases from V and 4 bases from J, the junction contained 8 bases not matched to a gene. The length of the CDR3 is 15 residues. Here the CDR3 DNA reads TGTGCCAGCACCCGAGGGGGACAGGGATACAATGAGCAGTTCTTC. Encoded protein: CASTRGGQGYNEQFF.

This chain joins TRBV5-6 and TRBJ1-2; D gene unclear. V lost 4 bases to trimming and J lost 3 bases, with 7 bases between them. The CDR3 has 12 amino acids. CDR1 is SGHDT and CDR2 is YYEEEE in the germline V gene. In DNA form, the CDR3 reads TGTGCCAGCAGCCAGGAGTACTATGGCTACACCTTC. It is translated as CASSQEYYGYTF.

The CDR3 reads CAWSWAGVADTQYF. Written as DNA, the CDR3 is TGTGCCTGGAGTTGGGCAGGGGTGGCAGATACGCAGTATTTT. V gene TRBV30 combines with J gene TRBJ2-3; perhaps TRBD1 as D (6 bases). Germline CDR1 reads GTSNPN; CDR2 reads SVGIG (reference sequence). The CDR3 contains 14 residues. V was pared by 2 bases and J by 4 bases, with 13 bases between.

The V call is TRBV30, the J call TRBJ1-1, with 8 nucleotides matching TRBD1. The junction had 9 bases not matched to a gene; V was cut back by 3 bases and J by 3 bases. The CDR3 extends over 15 amino acids. Germline V gene data show CDR1 as GTSNPN and CDR2 as SVGIG (reference sequence). CDR3 residues: CAWSSGDRGHTEAFF. CDR3 bases: TGTGCCTGGAGCTCAGGTGACAGGGGCCACACTGAAGCTTTCTTT.

This clone was counted once. The rearrangement joins TRBV4-3 to TRBJ2-7; a possible D gene is TRBD1 (5 bases). V lost 7 bases and J lost 3, with 19 bases in between. This CDR3 has 15 amino acids. Germline V gene data show CDR1 as LGHNA and CDR2 as YSLEER. The CDR3 region is CASTVARGIGYEQYF. CDR3 DNA: TGCGCCAGCACCGTTGCAAGGGGAATCGGCTACGAGCAGTACTTC.

The chain joins TRBV29-1 to TRBJ1-1; D is undetermined. The CDR3 covers 12 residues. V lost 5 bases and J 1 base, leaving 8 bases between the germline ends. Germline values: CDR1 SQVTM, CDR2 ANQGSEA. The CDR3 reads CSVKIENTEAFF. The CDR3 DNA sequence: TGCAGCGTTAAGATTGAGAACACTGAAGCTTTCTTT.

The chain employs TRBV4-1 and TRBJ2-1; 7 nucleotides line up with TRBD1. Trimming at V came to 5 bases and at J to 0 bases, leaving 4 bases not matched to a gene. Germline V gene data show CDR1 as MGHRA and CDR2 as YSYEKL. The CDR3 sequence is 15 residues long. The CDR3 DNA reads TGCGCCAGCAGCTTACAGGGGACCTCCTACAATGAGCAGTTCTTC. This translates into CASSLQGTSYNEQFF.

This sequence joins TRBV4-1 and TRBJ1-5; D may be TRBD1 (6 bases). The length of the CDR3 is 16 residues. In germline, CDR1 is MGHRA, CDR2 YSYEKL. V shed 0 bases and J shed 2 bases, with 11 bases lying between them. DNA for the CDR3: TGCGCCAGCAGCCAAGAACAGGGTGGGGGCAATCAGCCCCAGCATTTT. This translates into CASSQEQGGGNQPQHF.

The chain employs TRBV30 and TRBJ2-1, with D possibly TRBD2 on 6 matching bases. The CDR3 is 13 amino acids. Germline assignment: CDR1 GTSNPN and CDR2 SVGIG (reference sequence). V was pared by 1 base and J by 10 bases, with 14 bases between. This CDR3 reads CAWSGREPWEQFF. CDR3 coding DNA: TGTGCCTGGAGTGGGAGGGAGCCCTGGGAGCAGTTCTTC.

The chain uses TRBV27 and TRBJ2-7; D is undetermined. The V gene lost 3 bases and the J gene lost 3 bases, with 3 bases spanning the gap. Germline loops: CDR1 MNHEY, CDR2 SMNVEV (reference sequence). CDR3 length: 11 amino acids. CDR3 sequence (DNA): TGTGCCAGCAGTTTCGGCTACGAGCAGTACTTC. Translated: CASSFGYEQYF.

This clone was picked up a small number of times. The gene calls are TRBV7-9 and TRBJ2-7; 11 bases are a match to TRBD2. The germline V gene has CDR1 SEHNR and CDR2 FQNEAQ (reference sequence). The CDR3 runs 16 residues. V was pared by 5 bases and J by 2 bases, with 8 bases of the junction left unmatched. CDR3 region: CASSKPGTSGTYEQYF. In nucleotides, the CDR3 is TGTGCCAGCAGCAAACCCGGGACTAGCGGAACCTACGAGCAGTACTTC.

V usage is TRBV29-1 and J usage is TRBJ2-5; 12 nucleotides align to TRBD2. J gave up 5 bases and V 6 bases, and 7 bases lay outside the gene matches. Germline V lookup: CDR1 SQVTM, CDR2 ANQGSEA. The CDR3 extends over 14 amino acids. CDR3 protein: CSVELAGGAETQYF. For the CDR3, the DNA is TGCAGCGTCGAACTAGCGGGAGGTGCGGAGACCCAGTACTTC.

The V and J genes are TRBV4-1 and TRBJ2-5; 9 bases fit TRBD1. V trimming: 2 bases; J trimming: 10 bases; junction bases outside the gene matches: 8. The CDR3 contains 14 residues. Germline V CDR1 and CDR2: MGHRA, YSYEKL. The CDR3 region is CASSQPGQGKNQYF. The CDR3, as DNA: TGCGCCAGCAGCCAACCCGGACAGGGGAAAAACCAGTACTTC.

The V gene is TRBV30, the J gene TRBJ2-1; a weak D match, TRBD2 (6 bases). Between the trimmed V and J ends, which lost 5 bases and 0 bases, there was a span of 11 bases. Germline CDR1 GTSNPN, CDR2 SVGIG (reference sequence). CDR3 length equals 14 residues. In DNA form, the CDR3 reads TGTGCCTGGTCGATGACTAGCTCCTACAATGAGCAGTTCTTC. Translation gives CAWSMTSSYNEQFF. Filled out from reference TRBV30 and TRBJ2-1, the complete variable domain reads SQTIHQWPATLVQPVGSPLSLECTVEGTSNPNLYWYRQAAGRGLQLLFYSVGIGQISSEVPQNLSASRPQDRQFILSSKKLLLSDSGFYLCAWSMTSSYNEQFFGPGTRLTVL.

The V gene is TRBV23-1, the J gene TRBJ2-3; 8 bases fit TRBD2. TRBV23-1 carries the ORF label, with uncertain function. This CDR3 has 16 amino acids. Here the CDR3 reads CAAFRGGQGLTDTQYF. CDR3 DNA sequence: TGCGCAGCCTTCCGGGGGGGGCAGGGACTTACAGATACGCAGTATTTT.

The chain recombines TRBV29-1 with TRBJ2-7; D may be TRBD2 (6 bases). Germline CDR1 reads SQVTM; CDR2 reads ANQGSEA. V was pared by 7 bases and J by 6 bases, with 19 bases between. The CDR3 sequence is 13 residues long. The CDR3 region is CSAAVGMGGEQYF. DNA of the CDR3: TGCAGCGCAGCAGTCGGGATGGGAGGCGAGCAGTACTTC.

The chain recombines TRBV5-4 with TRBJ2-1, with 7 bases that match TRBD2. The CDR3 extends over 16 amino acids. Germline V gene sequence: CDR1 SGHNT, CDR2 YYREEE (reference sequence). J lost 2 bases, V lost 0 bases, and 5 bases had no gene match. The CDR3 region has the DNA TGTGCCAGCAGCTTGGTGGCTAGCGGAGCCTACAATGAGCAGTTCTTC. It yields the protein CASSLVASGAYNEQFF.